This TCR beta chain was captured in a study of T cells in Graves' hyperthyroidism and ophthalmopathy. The study's findings and limits: In the analysis, a 13 V-J model separated ophthalmopathy from stable hyperthyroidism.

With regard to this clonotype: Its specificity is unknown.

TCR beta CDR3 region amplification was performed from RNA transcripts. HTBI primers were used for first-round RT-PCR of the TCR CDR3. From the multiplex PCR reads, TCRdb called clonotypes with MiXCR, one entry per CDR3 protein. The sample lists some 380,000 distinct CDR3 sequences, roughly 14% occurring once. Germline V lookup: CDR1 LGHDT, CDR2 YNNKEL (reference sequence). This CDR3 spans 13 amino acids. Unmatched junction bases numbered 8, after V lost 4 bases and J lost 9 bases. The sequencing sample was made of blood. This receptor was identified in a man aged 25 to 45 with Graves' hyperthyroidism that later progressed to Graves' ophthalmopathy. V gene TRBV3-1 combines with J gene TRBJ2-7; 8 bases agree with TRBD1. The DNA of the CDR3 is TGTGCCAGCAGCCTAGGACAGGGAGTCGGGCAGTACTTC. Translating it yields CASSLGQGVGQYF.